The 29 T cell receptor beta chains below all came from one sample that was sequenced in a study of blood T cell repertoires in COVID-19. Only in-frame clones appear in the TCRdb table, and some are missing; sequencing was by immunoSEQ multiplex PCR. The sample shows roughly 250,000 clones, roughly 88% of them seen only once. The sequencing sample was made of PBMCs or T cells enriched from blood (not recorded which). These receptors originate from a woman aged 25 to 39 who had recovered from COVID-19.

The CDR3 DNA sequence: TGTGCCAGCAGAGTCGGGACTAGCACGTATCATGAGCAGTTCTTC. Amino acid sequence: CASRVGTSTYHEQFF. J is TRBJ2-1 and V is TRBV28; 9 nucleotides line up with TRBD2. Germline loops: CDR1 MDHEN, CDR2 SYDVKM. V gave up 6 bases and J gave up 8 bases; unmatched junction bases: 11. CDR3 length: 15 amino acids.

This chain connects TRBV19 to TRBJ1-1; D gene unclear. This CDR3 region has 14 residues. Trimming removed 9 bases from V and 2 bases from J, with 16 bases in between. Germline V gives CDR1 LNHDA, CDR2 SQIVND (reference sequence). The CDR3 reads CASRPGTINTEAFF. The CDR3 DNA reads TGTGCCAGCCGCCCCGGCACTATAAACACTGAAGCTTTCTTT.

The CDR3 reads CASSPRTEANYGYTF. CDR3 DNA: TGTGCCAGCTCACCCCGGACAGAAGCTAACTATGGCTACACCTTC. V is TRBV18 and J is TRBJ1-2; D might be TRBD1 (6 bases). There are 15 residues in the CDR3. Germline-derived CDR1 and CDR2 are KGHSH and LQKENI. V lost 3 bases and J lost 0, with 11 bases in between.

The rearrangement joins TRBV30 to TRBJ2-1; TRBD1 matches 9 bases. V trimming: 0 bases; J trimming: 6 bases; junction bases outside the gene matches: 0. The CDR3 totals 13 residues. The germline V gene encodes CDR1 GTSNPN and CDR2 SVGIG (reference sequence). The chain's CDR3 is CAWSVTGGNEQFF. Here the CDR3 DNA reads TGTGCCTGGAGTGTGACAGGGGGCAATGAGCAGTTCTTC.

CDR3 protein: CASSEPEGEQFF. The CDR3 coding sequence is TGCGCCAGCAGCGAACCGGAGGGTGAGCAGTTCTTC. The rearrangement uses TRBV5-1 and TRBJ2-1; weak D call: TRBD2 (6 bases). V shed 4 bases and J shed 9 bases, with 11 bases lying between them. Germline CDR1 reads SGHRS; CDR2 reads YFSETQ. The CDR3 is made up of 12 amino acids.

The rearrangement uses TRBV27 and TRBJ1-5; the D gene is possibly TRBD1 (6 bases). Germline CDR1 reads MNHEY; CDR2 reads SMNVEV (reference sequence). CDR3 length: 15 amino acids. V lost 6 bases, J lost 0 bases, and 12 bases lay in between. The CDR3 coding sequence is TGTGCCAGCAGCCCGACAGGTTATAGCAATCAGCCCCAGCATTTT. Translating gives CASSPTGYSNQPQHF.

This chain joins TRBV11-3 and TRBJ2-3; TRBD1 might be the D (6 bases). The CDR3 has 15 residues. V was shortened by 4 bases and J by 4 bases, with 15 bases between the two germline ends. CDR1 and CDR2 from the germline V gene are SGHNT and YENEEA. CDR3 bases: TGTGCCAGCAGCTCCACAGGGCTGAAGGCAGATACGCAGTATTTT. Translated, it gives CASSSTGLKADTQYF.

The genes are TRBV5-1 and TRBJ2-4, with D unresolved. The germline CDR1 and CDR2 sequences are SGHRS and YFSETQ. Between the trimmed V and J ends, which lost 4 bases and 0 bases, there was a span of 11 bases. This CDR3 has 15 amino acids. The CDR3 coding sequence is TGCGCCAGCAGCCTCGAGAACCGAGCCAAAAACATTCAGTACTTC. This encodes CASSLENRAKNIQYF.

This chain links TRBV28 with TRBJ2-7, with 10 bases lining up with TRBD1. J was trimmed by 2 bases and V by 8 bases; bases with no gene match: 9. Germline V lookup: CDR1 MDHEN, CDR2 SYDVKM. This CDR3 is built from 15 residues. CDR3 residues: CASSTTGGATYEQYF. Here the CDR3 DNA reads TGTGCCAGCTCAACGACAGGGGGCGCGACCTACGAGCAGTACTTC.

The chain carries TRBV11-2 and TRBJ2-4; no clear D. Germline-derived CDR1 and CDR2 are SGHAT and FQNNGV. This CDR3 is built from 16 residues. V was trimmed by 3 bases and J by 0 bases, leaving 12 bases between them. Here the CDR3 DNA reads TGTGCCAGCAGCTTCTCGACAAACCTAGCCAAAAACATTCAGTACTTC. Its protein product is CASSFSTNLAKNIQYF.

The chain has TRBV6-1 and TRBJ1-2, with D tentatively TRBD1 (6 bases). V was clipped by 4 bases and J by 0 bases, with 15 bases between them. Germline CDR1 reads MNHNS; CDR2 reads SASEGT. The CDR3 loop spans 16 amino acids. CDR3 sequence reads: CASSGWTALANYGYTF. In DNA, the CDR3 is TGTGCCAGCAGTGGATGGACAGCACTAGCTAACTATGGCTACACCTTC.

The chain carries TRBV29-1 and TRBJ1-2; tentative D call: TRBD1 (6 bases). The germline gives CDR1 SQVTM, CDR2 ANQGSEA. V was trimmed by 7 bases and J by 7 bases, leaving 19 bases between them. The CDR3 is 13 residues long. Written as DNA, the CDR3 is TGCAGCGGGGCCCGGGGGGCAACGGCTGGCTACACCTTC. Encoded protein: CSGARGATAGYTF.

The CDR3 DNA reads TGCGCCAGCAGCTTAAGCGGGGGGGGCACAGATACGCAGTATTTT. This encodes CASSLSGGGTDTQYF. The V gene is TRBV5-1, the J gene TRBJ2-3; 10 bases fit TRBD2. This CDR3 has 15 residues. The germline V gene encodes CDR1 SGHRS and CDR2 YFSETQ. V dropped 2 bases and J dropped 1; count of bases not matched to a gene: 1.

J is TRBJ2-5 and V is TRBV29-1; 7 bases are shared with TRBD1. The length of the CDR3 is 16 residues. V gave up 7 bases and J gave up 7 bases; unmatched junction bases: 21. From germline, CDR1 is SQVTM and CDR2 ANQGSEA. CDR3 coding DNA: TGCAGCGCCCTCTCCTCGCCGGGACAGCCTTCGGGGACCCAGTACTTC. Translating gives CSALSSPGQPSGTQYF.

This clone appeared a few times. The chain uses TRBV5-1 and TRBJ2-7; D is unclear. There are 19 residues in the CDR3. With 0 bases removed from V and 0 bases from J, the gap between germline ends came to 22 bases. Germline assignment: CDR1 SGHRS and CDR2 YFSETQ. The DNA of the CDR3 is TGCGCCAGCAGCTTGGTCATATATCGGGTAGGCTCTAGCTCCTACGAGCAGTACTTC. Its translation: CASSLVIYRVGSSSYEQYF.

V usage is TRBV9 and J usage is TRBJ1-1; D is unresolved. Germline CDR1 is SGDLS and CDR2 is YYNGEE. Trimming left V 4 bases short and J 4 bases short, with 17 bases between. The CDR3 is 15 residues long. The CDR3 region is CASSPPAVSGTEAFF. The CDR3 nucleotides are TGTGCCAGCAGCCCCCCAGCGGTAAGCGGCACTGAAGCTTTCTTT.

V usage is TRBV18 and J usage is TRBJ2-7; 12 nucleotides line up with TRBD2. Germline V gene lookup returns CDR1 KGHSH and CDR2 LQKENI. The CDR3 has 15 amino acids. J was trimmed by 5 bases and V by 8 bases; bases with no gene match: 10. The CDR3 sequence is CASQRTSGTKNEQYF. CDR3 in DNA: TGTGCCAGCCAGCGGACTAGCGGGACGAAGAACGAGCAGTACTTC. Full variable domain (outside the CDR3, taken from reference TRBV18 and TRBJ2-7): NAGVMQNPRHLVRRRGQEARLRCSPMKGHSHVYWYRQLPEEGLKFMVYLQKENIIDESGMPKERFSAEFPKEGPSILRIQQVVRGDSAAYFCASQRTSGTKNEQYFGPGTRLTVT.

The chain has TRBV7-9 and TRBJ2-1, with a possible D match to TRBD2 (6 bases). V dropped 9 bases and J dropped 11 bases, with 23 bases sitting between them. Germline V gene lookup returns CDR1 SEHNR and CDR2 FQNEAQ (reference sequence). This CDR3 has 14 residues. CDR3 region: CASRLDGLADKQFF. The DNA of the CDR3 is TGTGCCAGTCGCCTGGATGGGTTAGCGGATAAGCAGTTCTTC.

This clone has only one observation. The chain links TRBV5-6 to TRBJ1-6, with D maybe TRBD1 (5 bases). The CDR3 loop spans 18 amino acids. The germline CDR1 and CDR2 sequences are SGHDT and YYEEEE. The V gene lost 2 bases and the J gene lost 1 base, with 16 bases spanning the gap. The CDR3 loop is CASSFGRAGSSYNSPLHF. The DNA of the CDR3 is TGTGCCAGCAGCTTCGGACGGGCAGGGTCGTCCTATAATTCACCCCTCCACTTT.

The rearrangement joins TRBV30 to TRBJ2-7; unclear D gene. CDR3 length equals 14 residues. Germline V gene sequence: CDR1 GTSNPN, CDR2 SVGIG (reference sequence). Trimming stripped 1 base from V and 3 bases from J, with 13 bases between. The chain's CDR3 is CAWSERVSDYEQYF. DNA for the CDR3: TGTGCCTGGAGTGAGCGTGTTTCCGACTACGAGCAGTACTTC.

V gene TRBV30 combines with J gene TRBJ2-7, with 10 bases aligning to TRBD2. The V gene's germline CDR1 is GTSNPN and CDR2 SVGIG (reference sequence). The CDR3 has 15 amino acids. V shed 1 base and J 12 bases; nucleotides not matched to a gene: 15. CDR3 DNA sequence: TGTGCCTGGAGTGGGCCCCTAGCGGGAGTCAGTAGCTGGTACTTC. This sequence encodes CAWSGPLAGVSSWYF.

DNA for the CDR3: TGTGCCAGTAGTCCCCGAGGCAGCGGAGGCTACACCTTC. Protein sequence: CASSPRGSGGYTF. The chain joins TRBV19 to TRBJ1-2, with no clear D. The germline gives CDR1 LNHDA, CDR2 SQIVND (reference sequence). The germline V and J ends were trimmed by 5 bases and 8 bases, with 15 bases remaining between them. The CDR3 has 13 amino acids.

The chain couples TRBV29-1 to TRBJ2-5, with D possibly TRBD2 on 6 matching bases. This CDR3 comprises 13 residues. CDR1 and CDR2 (germline): SQVTM, ANQGSEA. Trimming pared 3 bases from V and 4 bases from J, leaving 12 bases between. The CDR3: CSVDRDSGETQYF. For the CDR3, the DNA is TGCAGCGTTGACAGGGACTCCGGAGAGACCCAGTACTTC.

The rearrangement joins TRBV30 to TRBJ1-1, with 7 bases that match TRBD1. The CDR3 is 12 amino acids. Per the germline V gene, CDR1 is GTSNPN and CDR2 is SVGIG (reference sequence). After removal of 7 bases from V and 5 bases from J, the junction contained 7 bases not matched to a gene. The CDR3 DNA reads TGTGCCTCACAGGGGATGGGGACTGAAGCTTTCTTT. Protein sequence: CASQGMGTEAFF.

The chain links TRBV30 to TRBJ1-6; D not resolved. Looked up from germline, CDR1 is GTSNPN and CDR2 is SVGIG (reference sequence). Trimming removed 1 base at V and 10 bases at J, with 17 bases between. The CDR3 runs to 15 residues. In nucleotides, the CDR3 is TGTGCCTGGAGTGCCCTCCCTGGGAGTACGTCACCCCTCCACTTT. This translates into CAWSALPGSTSPLHF. The full variable domain, its missing parts supplied by reference TRBV30 and TRBJ1-6, is SQTIHQWPATLVQPVGSPLSLECTVEGTSNPNLYWYRQAAGRGLQLLFYSVGIGQISSEVPQNLSASRPQDRQFILSSKKLLLSDSGFYLCAWSALPGSTSPLHFGNGTRLTVT.

V usage is TRBV10-1 and J usage is TRBJ2-1; D perhaps matches TRBD2 (5 bases). Per the germline V gene, CDR1 is WNHNN and CDR2 is SYGVQD (reference sequence). With 3 bases removed from V and 4 bases from J, the gap between germline ends came to 10 bases. The CDR3 loop spans 14 amino acids. The CDR3 nucleotides are TGCGCCAGCAGTGAAGTGGGAGAGTACAATGAGCAGTTCTTC. It encodes CASSEVGEYNEQFF.

This chain connects TRBV3-1 (or the pseudogene TRBV3-2) to TRBJ2-7, with unresolved D. CDR3 size: 12 residues. Looked up from germline, CDR1 is LGHDT and CDR2 is YNNKEL (reference sequence). The ends were cut back, 3 bases at V and 7 bases at J, with 10 bases in the middle. The CDR3 loop reads CASSQRGREQYF. As DNA, the CDR3 is TGTGCCAGCAGCCAGCGTGGCAGGGAGCAGTACTTC.

This clone was recorded once. The J gene is TRBJ2-5, the V gene TRBV19, with D perhaps matching TRBD2 (7 bases). This CDR3 has 16 amino acids. Trimming shortened V by 3 bases and J by 1 base, and 15 bases separated the two germline ends. Germline lookup yields CDR1 LNHDA and CDR2 SQIVND (reference sequence). CDR3 amino acids: CASSMSGGWVQETQYF. DNA of the CDR3: TGTGCCAGTAGTATGTCGGGGGGCTGGGTCCAAGAGACCCAGTACTTC.

The CDR3 sequence is CASSPEREANYGYTF. DNA for the CDR3: TGTGCCAGCTCTCCGGAGAGAGAGGCTAACTATGGCTACACCTTC. The chain links TRBV18 to TRBJ1-2; D unclear. The germline CDR1 and CDR2 sequences are KGHSH and LQKENI. CDR3 length: 15 residues. Trimming cost V 6 bases and J 0 bases, with 14 bases left between them.